These T cell receptor beta chains were read from a single sample in a study of cytomegalovirus exposure and HLA in healthy donors. Generated by immunoSEQ multiplex PCR, the TCRdb table keeps only in-frame clones and is missing some. The table includes 200,000 to 250,000 clones, approximately 79% detected once. Source material: PBMCs. The receptors were sampled from a man aged 50-59 years in good health and CMV-seronegative. The CDR3 runs from the conserved cysteine through the conserved F or W. A D gene is named only where the DNA matches it firmly. Not all rows give a size; the values are once, few, many and, for expanded clones, a class.

clone size: NA
V gene: TRBV5-1
D gene: TRBD1
J gene: TRBJ1-1
CDR3 protein: CASSYRDRGFTEAFF
CDR3 DNA: TGCGCCAGCAGCTACCGGGACAGGGGGTTCACTGAAGCTTTCTTT

clone size: NA
V gene: TRBV5-1
D gene: TRBD2
J gene: TRBJ2-7
CDR3 protein: CASSPSLASGRYEQYF
CDR3 DNA: TGCGCCAGCAGCCCCTCGTTAGCTAGCGGGAGGTACGAGCAGTACTTC

clone size: once
V gene: TRBV15
D gene: TRBD1
J gene: TRBJ2-5
CDR3 protein: CATSSGQGRMTEYF
CDR3 DNA: TGTGCCACCAGCAGCGGACAGGGCAGGATGACGGAGTACTTC

clone size: NA
V gene: TRBV5-1
D gene: TRBD1
J gene: TRBJ1-1
CDR3 protein: CASSLTGDNTEAFF
CDR3 DNA: TGCGCCAGCAGCTTGACAGGGGATAACACTGAAGCTTTCTTT

clone size: few
V gene: TRBV27
D gene: NA
J gene: TRBJ2-1
CDR3 protein: CASSFWREGGEQFF
CDR3 DNA: TGTGCCAGCAGTTTTTGGAGGGAGGGGGGTGAGCAGTTCTTC

clone size: NA
V gene: TRBV19
D gene: NA
J gene: TRBJ2-7
CDR3 protein: CASGPGNEQYF
CDR3 DNA: TGTGCCAGTGGGCCGGGGAACGAGCAGTACTTC

clone size: once
V gene: TRBV7-9
D gene: NA
J gene: TRBJ2-7
CDR3 protein: CASGHGTYEQYF
CDR3 DNA: TGTGCCAGCGGACATGGGACATACGAGCAGTACTTC

clone size: NA
V gene: TRBV10-1
D gene: TRBD2
J gene: TRBJ2-2
CDR3 protein: CASSEPGTSGITGELFF
CDR3 DNA: TGCGCCAGCAGTGAGCCCGGGACTAGCGGGATAACCGGGGAGCTGTTTTTT

clone size: NA
V gene: TRBV27
D gene: NA
J gene: TRBJ2-3
CDR3 protein: CASSWRLAGTDTQYF
CDR3 DNA: TGTGCCAGCAGTTGGAGATTGGCGGGAACAGATACGCAGTATTTT

clone size: NA
V gene: TRBV28
D gene: TRBD1
J gene: TRBJ1-5
CDR3 protein: CASSGGTVINQPQHF
CDR3 DNA: TGTGCCAGCTCGGGAGGGACAGTAATCAATCAGCCCCAGCATTTT

clone size: few
V gene: TRBV18
D gene: NA
J gene: TRBJ2-5
CDR3 protein: CASSPRADSKKETQYF
CDR3 DNA: TGTGCCAGCTCCCCAAGGGCGGACAGCAAAAAAGAGACCCAGTACTTC

clone size: NA
V gene: TRBV28
D gene: TRBD1
J gene: TRBJ1-5
CDR3 protein: CASIRDRASNQPQHF
CDR3 DNA: TGTGCCAGCATCAGGGACAGGGCTAGCAATCAGCCCCAGCATTTT

clone size: NA
V gene: TRBV28
D gene: TRBD1
J gene: TRBJ1-2
CDR3 protein: CASKWTGDGYTF
CDR3 DNA: TGTGCCAGCAAGTGGACAGGGGATGGCTACACCTTC

clone size: NA
V gene: TRBV6-1
D gene: TRBD1
J gene: TRBJ1-4
CDR3 protein: CASLRQGDKLFF
CDR3 DNA: TGTGCCAGCCTCCGACAGGGGGATAAACTGTTTTTT

clone size: NA
V gene: TRBV28
D gene: TRBD2
J gene: TRBJ2-7
CDR3 protein: CATGTSGVGSYEQYF
CDR3 DNA: TGTGCCACCGGGACTAGCGGAGTGGGCTCCTACGAGCAGTACTTC

clone size: NA
V gene: TRBV18
D gene: NA
J gene: TRBJ1-2
CDR3 protein: CASSPDMAPGYGYTF
CDR3 DNA: TGTGCCAGCTCACCAGATATGGCCCCGGGCTATGGCTACACCTTC

clone size: NA
V gene: TRBV9
D gene: TRBD1
J gene: TRBJ2-3
CDR3 protein: CASSGHRGVSTDTQYF
CDR3 DNA: TGTGCCAGCAGCGGCCACAGGGGTGTGAGCACAGATACGCAGTATTTT

clone size: NA
V gene: TRBV18
D gene: NA
J gene: TRBJ1-3
CDR3 protein: CASSPPKGGSSGNTIYF
CDR3 DNA: TGTGCCAGCTCACCACCAAAGGGAGGGAGCTCTGGAAACACCATATATTTT

clone size: NA
V gene: TRBV19
D gene: NA
J gene: TRBJ2-2
CDR3 protein: CASSIRSELFF
CDR3 DNA: TGTGCCAGTAGTATTAGGAGTGAGCTGTTTTTT

clone size: once
V gene: TRBV2
D gene: NA
J gene: TRBJ2-1
CDR3 protein: CASSSAGSSYNEQFF
CDR3 DNA: TGTGCCAGTTCATCAGCGGGCAGCTCCTACAATGAGCAGTTCTTC

clone size: NA
V gene: TRBV4-2
D gene: NA
J gene: TRBJ1-3
CDR3 protein: CASSQVSNTIYF
CDR3 DNA: TGTGCCAGCAGCCAAGTGAGCAACACCATATATTTT

clone size: NA
V gene: TRBV7-9
D gene: NA
J gene: TRBJ1-1
CDR3 protein: CAIRGTEAFF
CDR3 DNA: TGTGCTATTAGAGGCACTGAAGCTTTCTTT